The clone carrying this T cell receptor (beta chain) came up many times. Its specificity is not known. In TCRdb, the RT-PCR reads were re-called with MiXCR into one record per CDR3 protein. The sample has around 160,000 distinct CDR3 sequences; 11% are singletons. The data were obtained in a study of response to subunit inactivated influenza vaccine. Study-wide points: Authors suggested seasonal influenza vaccinations each recruit few new T cells.

CDR3 size: 16 residues. V was pared by 0 bases and J by 0 bases, with 0 bases of the junction left unmatched. Germline lookup yields CDR1 SGHTA and CDR2 FQGNSA. The TCR originated in a man between 45 and 60 years old who received an inactivated influenza vaccine. The chain is built from TRBV7-2 and TRBJ2-3; 10 nucleotides match TRBD2. Sequencing used non-naive T cells sorted from PBMCs, obtained around seven weeks after vaccination. The CDR3 DNA sequence: TGTGCCAGCAGCTTAGCGGGACTAGCGAGCACAGATACGCAGTATTTT. Amino acid sequence: CASSLAGLASTDTQYF.